This TCR beta chain was obtained from a study of blood T cell repertoires in COVID-19. Turning to the study itself: Nucleic acid was either cDNA or gDNA, and it came from T cells, B-cell-depleted T cells, or PBMCs.

Under the authors' procedure: Amplification of reference gene primers provided the estimated nucleated cell counts. TCRdb's table, derived via immunoSEQ multiplex PCR, lists solely in-frame clones and lacks some. V, J and clone size are taken as reported in that table, and D and trimming were inferred from the DNA itself. The data hold roughly 30,000 clones, with approximately 88% observed a single time. The CDR3 totals 16 residues. Germline lookup yields CDR1 SEHNR and CDR2 FQNEAQ (reference sequence). Trimming took off 0 bases at V and 5 bases at J, with 16 bases between the two ends. The sequencing input was peripheral blood. This TCR was sampled from a man aged 80 or over with active COVID-19. This chain uses TRBV7-9 with TRBJ1-1; possible D gene TRBD1, 5 bases. CDR3 sequence: CASSLALGLVGTEAFF. The CDR3 bases are TGTGCCAGCAGCTTAGCGCTGGGGCTAGTGGGGACTGAAGCTTTCTTT.